Listed below are T cell receptor beta chains from one sample, sequenced in a study of shared clonotypes between healthy human individuals. The protocol was immunoSEQ multiplex PCR, while the TCRdb copy is restricted to in-frame clones and leaves out a portion. The sample lists fewer than 2.5 million clones, 80% to 95% seen once, with 0.36% in the top ten. The sequencing input was naive CD4+ T cells from PBMCs. These receptors originate from a man younger than 35 in good health. Some clones in this sample may be carry-over from other donors' samples. The CDR3 runs from the conserved cysteine through the conserved F or W. D genes are given only for firm matches. The size entry is marked missing in some rows and otherwise reads once, few, many or a size class.

-	-	TRBV19	TRBJ2-1	CASSFPGTSSYNEQFF	TGTGCCAGTAGTTTCCCCGGGACGAGCTCCTACAATGAGCAGTTCTTC
-	-	TRBV19	TRBJ1-1	CASSKQGAMNTEAFF	TGTGCCAGTAGCAAGCAAGGGGCCATGAACACTGAAGCTTTCTTT
-	TRBD2	TRBV5-4	TRBJ2-2	CASSPGTSGRATGELFF	TGTGCCAGCAGCCCCGGGACTAGCGGGAGGGCGACCGGGGAGCTGTTTTTT
-	-	TRBV18	TRBJ2-2	CASPWTEGTGELFF	TGTGCCAGCCCCTGGACAGAGGGCACCGGGGAGCTGTTTTTT
-	TRBD1	TRBV27	TRBJ2-6	CASSSHSDRAGANVLTF	TGTGCCAGCAGTTCCCACAGCGACAGGGCTGGGGCCAACGTCCTGACTTTC
-	-	TRBV28	TRBJ2-5	CASTINGEQETQYF	TGTGCCAGCACCATAAATGGGGAACAAGAGACCCAGTACTTC
-	TRBD1	TRBV28	TRBJ1-5	CASSLAGGGDQPQHF	TGTGCCAGCAGTTTAGCAGGGGGCGGCGATCAGCCCCAGCATTTT
-	-	TRBV29-1	TRBJ1-2	CSVDREWSYGYTF	TGCAGCGTTGACAGGGAATGGAGCTATGGCTACACCTTC
-	TRBD2	TRBV10-3	TRBJ2-3	CAISGGGLAGVVDTQYF	TGTGCCATCAGTGGAGGGGGACTAGCGGGAGTGGTAGATACGCAGTATTTT
once	-	TRBV6-5	TRBJ2-5	CASSYPGSSQETQYF	TGTGCCAGCAGTTACCCAGGGTCCTCCCAAGAGACCCAGTACTTC